This T cell receptor (beta chain) stems from a study of blood T cell repertoires in COVID-19. About the research overall: From T cells, B-cell-depleted T cells, or PBMCs came the material, which was cDNA or gDNA.

Germline assignment: CDR1 SEHNR and CDR2 FQNEAQ (reference sequence). With 3 bases clipped from V and 3 bases from J, the junction kept 16 bases outside the gene matches. This CDR3 contains 19 residues. Libraries were prepared by immunoSEQ multiplex PCR; TCRdb keeps only in-frame clonotypes and omits some of them. In the table there are approximately 180,000 clones, 85% of which are singletons. This receptor was obtained from a person aged 70 to 85 with COVID-19, enrolled during active disease. The material sequenced was peripheral blood. The V gene is TRBV7-9, the J gene TRBJ2-1; the match to TRBD2 covers 8 bases. CDR3 DNA: TGTGCCAGCAGCTTGGGTTCCGGGGGGGACTTCAAATTCTACAATGAGCAGTTCTTC. Amino acid sequence: CASSLGSGGDFKFYNEQFF.